This T cell receptor beta chain was found in a study of OX40 agonist ivuxolimab in advanced cancers. Study-level points and caveats: More expanded clones were seen, on average, in CD8+ T cells than in CD4+.

Profiling relied on immunoSEQ multiplex PCR, and the TCRdb table lists in-frame clones only, not all of them. This sample has 12,000 to 15,000 clones, with under 95% found just once. With baseline, cycle 4 day 1, and cycle 7 day 1 as timepoints, blood was sampled. Trimming left V 5 bases short and J 7 bases short, with 23 bases between. From germline, CDR1 is SGHAT and CDR2 FQNNGV. The CDR3 covers 17 residues. Note on this clone: Its antigen is currently unknown.

This receptor was taken from an adult with an advanced solid tumor such as melanoma, head and neck, liver or kidney cancer. Sequences were derived from CD4+ or CD8+ T cells sorted from blood, sampled in a trial of the OX40 agonist ivuxolimab. This chain links TRBV11-2 with TRBJ1-4, with D perhaps TRBD1 (6 bases). The CDR3 protein is CASSNDPDRSRGEKLFF. In nucleotides, the CDR3 is TGTGCCAGCAGCAACGATCCTGACAGGTCTCGGGGTGAAAAACTGTTTTTT. Using reference TRBV11-2 and TRBJ1-4 for the parts outside the CDR3, the full variable domain is EAGVAQSPRYKIIEKRQSVAFWCNPISGHATLYWYQQILGQGPKLLIQFQNNGVVDDSQLPKDRFSAERLKGVDSTLKIQPAKLEDSAVYLCASSNDPDRSRGEKLFFGSGTQLSVL.